This TCR beta chain was captured in a study of blood T cell repertoires in COVID-19. Repertoires were generated with immunoSEQ multiplex PCR, while TCRdb's copy carries only in-frame clones and drops some. Of tens of thousands of clones listed, about 85% are singletons. The CDR3 totals 15 residues. With V trimmed by 9 bases and J by 5 bases, 13 bases remained unmatched. Germline CDR1 KGHDR, CDR2 SFDVKD. The source of this sequence is a man in his forties or fifties with acute or convalescent COVID-19. The sequencing input was peripheral blood. The rearrangement links TRBV24-1 to TRBJ1-1; 8 nucleotides line up with TRBD1. Here the CDR3 reads CATAAPQGARTEAFF. In DNA form, the CDR3 reads TGTGCCACCGCGGCCCCCCAGGGGGCTAGAACTGAAGCTTTCTTT.